What follows describes a single T cell receptor (beta chain). This clone is described as medium-sized (0.01 to 0.1%). This clone's antigen is unknown. The input lacks base qualities; no much larger clone sits a single base away. The data were obtained in a study of cytomegalovirus exposure and HLA in healthy donors (TCRdb year 2017). Study-wide context: A later analysis indicated that the 130 or so validation repertoires were generated on the platform also employed for the 700 or so repertoires of the first cohort. A separate validation cohort of 100 to 150 different subjects was used in addition to the approximately 670-subject first cohort. High-throughput TCR immunosequencing, statistical association of individual TCRs with disease status, and machine learning were combined to predict cytomegalovirus infection status. The aim of the study was to test whether cataloging public T cell receptors could identify signatures of past pathogen exposure.

Library preparation used the immunoSEQ multiplex PCR assay. The study's own analysis went as follows. A statistical classification framework was built to diagnose cytomegalovirus status from the catalog of TCR beta chain sequences. Entries here come from immuneACCESS through TCRdb and include only in-frame sequences with V and J called. Some clones fail to appear in such tables; in the studies checked, an unresolved V gene covers under half of the shortfall, and the cause of the remainder is unknown. D and trimming come from the DNA, and the V and J calls and clone size come from that table. This sample gives 130,000 to 150,000 clones in total; nearly 90% of them show up just once. Clones ranked in the top ten supply roughly 9.2% of the sample. The donors were included in the validation cohort of around 120 subjects, a group kept apart from the 666-subject first cohort. The research as a whole found: The authors suggested that the approach could potentially be extended to other disease states and immunological phenotypes. In vitro tests confirmed that a few of the cytomegalovirus-associated TCR beta chains recognize cytomegalovirus antigens. Across donors, most TCR sequences were observed very rarely, whereas some public TCRs were present in many individuals. The study listed over 150 TCR beta chains as associated with cytomegalovirus. Of the cluster scores, 90% to 95% were above 0 in a later analysis, which found that TCRs clustered in the first cohort also tended to co-occur in the roughly 130 validation repertoires. All 120 repertoires were used to score co-occurrence in the validation cohort in a later analysis, because that analysis had no HLA typing for the cohort. In both the original and validation cohorts, the classifier was reported to diagnose cytomegalovirus status with high specificity and sensitivity.

From cysteine to phenylalanine, the CDR3 is 18 amino acids long. Here the CDR3 DNA is all that survives: 54 bases in frame from base 1. Compared with germline, V lacks 3 bases and J lacks 6 bases; bases without a gene match: 12. Via the germline V gene, CDR1 is MNHNS and CDR2 SASEGT. Sequences were obtained from PBMCs. The TCR originated in a woman between 18 and 29 years old in good health and CMV-seropositive. The chain couples TRBV6-1 to TRBJ2-1; TRBD2 agrees with 12 junctional bases. The sequence in DNA is TGTGCCAGCAGTGACCTAGCGGGGGGGCTGGGTCTGGGCAATGAGCAGTTCTTC. Translated, it reads CASSDLAGGLGLGNEQFF.